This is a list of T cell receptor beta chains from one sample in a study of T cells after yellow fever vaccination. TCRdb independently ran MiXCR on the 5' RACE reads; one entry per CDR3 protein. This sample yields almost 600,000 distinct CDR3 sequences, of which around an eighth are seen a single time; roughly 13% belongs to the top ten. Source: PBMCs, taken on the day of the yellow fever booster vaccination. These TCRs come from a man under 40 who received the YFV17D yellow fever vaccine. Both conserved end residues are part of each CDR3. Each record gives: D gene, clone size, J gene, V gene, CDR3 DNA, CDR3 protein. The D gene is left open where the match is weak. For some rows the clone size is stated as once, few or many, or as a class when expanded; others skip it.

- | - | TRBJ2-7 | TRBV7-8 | TGTGCCAGCAGCTCAGCGGGGACAGAGACCTACGAGCAGTACTTC | CASSSAGTETYEQYF
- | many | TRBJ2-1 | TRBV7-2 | TGTGCCAGCAGCGACACAGCGTCCTACAATGAGCAGTTCTTC | CASSDTASYNEQFF
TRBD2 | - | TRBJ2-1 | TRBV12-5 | TGTGCTAGTGGTTTGTCACCGGGACTAGAAACATACAATGAGCAGTTCTTC | CASGLSPGLETYNEQFF
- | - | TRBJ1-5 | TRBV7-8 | TGTGCCAGCAGCCTATCAACCAAGGCGGAGCCCCAGCATTTT | CASSLSTKAEPQHF
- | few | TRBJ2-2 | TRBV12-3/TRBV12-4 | TGTGCCAGCAGATTACTGAACCTCAACACCGGGGAGCTGTTTTTT | CASRLLNLNTGELFF
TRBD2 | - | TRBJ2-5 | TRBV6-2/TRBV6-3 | TGTGCCAGCGGGACTAGCGGGACGAGGACCCAGTACTTC | CASGTSGTRTQYF
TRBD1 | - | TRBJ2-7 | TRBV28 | TGTGCCAGCAGCCGTCCGCCCGGGACAGGAAACGACGAGCAGTACTTC | CASSRPPGTGNDEQYF
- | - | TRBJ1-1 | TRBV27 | TGTGCCAGCAGCCGGATCGGGGAAGGCACTGAAGCTTTCTTT | CASSRIGEGTEAFF
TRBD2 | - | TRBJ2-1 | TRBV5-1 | TGCGCCAGCAGCGGAGGCCAACTAGCGGGAGGGCCGTATGAGCAGTTCTTC | CASSGGQLAGGPYEQFF
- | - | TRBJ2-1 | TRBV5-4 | TGTGCCAGCAGCCTCGCGGAGGGCGGTTTCAGTGAGCAGTTCTTC | CASSLAEGGFSEQFF
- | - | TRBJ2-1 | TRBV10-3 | TGTGCCATCCGGACTGTCAATGAGCAGTTCTTC | CAIRTVNEQFF
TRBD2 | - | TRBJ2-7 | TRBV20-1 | TGCAGTGCCGGGGACTATAGCTCCTACGAGCAGTACTTC | CSAGDYSSYEQYF
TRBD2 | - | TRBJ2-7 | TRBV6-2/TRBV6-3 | TGTGCCAGCAGTCTGGATGGGACTAGTATTTACGAGCAGTACTTC | CASSLDGTSIYEQYF
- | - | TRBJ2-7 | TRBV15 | TGTGCCACCAGCAGATCCGACAAACCGGAGCAGTACTTC | CATSRSDKPEQYF
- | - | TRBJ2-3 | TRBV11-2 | TGTGCCAGCAGCTTAGTGGCGACGGTGTCGGATACGCAGTATTTT | CASSLVATVSDTQYF
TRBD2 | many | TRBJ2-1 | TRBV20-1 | TGCAGTGCTAGTCAGACGGGACTAGCGGGAGGAGAGCAGTTCTTC | CSASQTGLAGGEQFF
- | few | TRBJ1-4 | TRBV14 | TGTGCCAGCAGCCCCTGGACCACAACTAATGAAAAACTGTTTTTT | CASSPWTTTNEKLFF
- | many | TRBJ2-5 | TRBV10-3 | TGTGCCATCAGTGAGTCGAAGGGACCGAGGGACCAGTACTTC | CAISESKGPRDQYF
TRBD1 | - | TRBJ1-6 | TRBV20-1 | TGCAGTGCCGTTGAGGGGGCTGGTTCACCCCTCCACTTT | CSAVEGAGSPLHF
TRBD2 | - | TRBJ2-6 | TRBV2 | TGTGCCAGCAGCGGGACTAGAGGGATGGCTGGGGCCAACGTCCTGACTTTC | CASSGTRGMAGANVLTF
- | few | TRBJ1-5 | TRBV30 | TGTGCCTGGAGTGAAAATAGCAATCAGCCCCAGCATTTT | CAWSENSNQPQHF
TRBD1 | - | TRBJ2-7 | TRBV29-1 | TGCAGCGCCTCCGGGACAGCTTACGAGCAGTACTTC | CSASGTAYEQYF
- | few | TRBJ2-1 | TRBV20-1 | TGCAGTGTCGCCCCGGCGTCCTACAATGAGCAGTTCTTC | CSVAPASYNEQFF
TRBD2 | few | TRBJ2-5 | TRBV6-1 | TGTGCCAGCGCGACTAGCGGGAGCCCCGGAGGGACCCAGTACTTC | CASATSGSPGGTQYF
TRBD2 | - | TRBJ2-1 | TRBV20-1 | TGCAGTGCTAGAGGCCCTAGCGGGAACAATGAGCAGTTCTTC | CSARGPSGNNEQFF
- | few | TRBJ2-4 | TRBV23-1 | TGCGCCAGCAGTCAACACTCGACAAGAATTAAAAACATTCAGTACTTC | CASSQHSTRIKNIQYF
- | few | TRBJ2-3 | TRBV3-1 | TGTGCCAGCAGCCAGGGGGTTTTTGTGGCAGATACGCAGTATTTT | CASSQGVFVADTQYF
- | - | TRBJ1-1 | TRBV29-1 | TGCAGCGTTGTAGCAGGGGACACTGAAGCTTTCTTT | CSVVAGDTEAFF
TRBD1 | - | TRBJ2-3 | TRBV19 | TGTGCCAGTAGTTCCGCACAGGGGGATACGCAGTATTTT | CASSSAQGDTQYF
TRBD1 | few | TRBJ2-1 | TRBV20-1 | TGCAGTGCTAGCGGGACAGGTCCTGAGTGGCAGTTCTTC | CSASGTGPEWQFF
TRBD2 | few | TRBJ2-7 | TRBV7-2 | TGTGCCAGCAGCTTATTTGCGGGAGGGCCCTACGAGCAGTACTTC | CASSLFAGGPYEQYF
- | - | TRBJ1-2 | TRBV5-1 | TGCGCCAGCAGCTCGGATGCGGTGATCTATGGCTACACCTTC | CASSSDAVIYGYTF
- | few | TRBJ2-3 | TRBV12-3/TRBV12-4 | TGTGCCAGCAGTATTCCGTCTCGGACAGATACGCAGTATTTT | CASSIPSRTDTQYF
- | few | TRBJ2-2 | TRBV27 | TGTGGTACAGCAGGGCCCTCGGCGAACACCGGGGAGCTGTTTTTT | CGTAGPSANTGELFF
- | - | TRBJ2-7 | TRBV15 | TGTGCCACCAGCAGGTCCCGACAGGCACCCGAGCAGTACTTC | CATSRSRQAPEQYF
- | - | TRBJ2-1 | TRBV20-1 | TGCAGTGCCCCGGGACCGTCGGGACGGGAGTTCTACAATGAGCAGTTCTTC | CSAPGPSGREFYNEQFF
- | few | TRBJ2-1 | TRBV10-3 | TGTGCCATCAGTGAGTCCGAAGGAGGGTTTGGCAATGAGCAGTTCTTC | CAISESEGGFGNEQFF
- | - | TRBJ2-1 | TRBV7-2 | TGTGCCAGCAGCTTAGACGTCAGACCCTACAATGAGCAGTTCTTC | CASSLDVRPYNEQFF
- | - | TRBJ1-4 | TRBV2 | TGTGCCAGCAGTGGGACCGACAGCCCCAATGAAAAACTGTTTTTT | CASSGTDSPNEKLFF
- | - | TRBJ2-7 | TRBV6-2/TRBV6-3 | TGTGCCAGCACCGCAAGTGGACTGGTCAACTACGAGCAGTACTTC | CASTASGLVNYEQYF
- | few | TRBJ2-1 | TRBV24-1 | TGTGCCACCAGTGATGGGGACGGCTACAATGAGCAGTTCTTC | CATSDGDGYNEQFF
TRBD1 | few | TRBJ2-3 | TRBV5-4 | TGTGCCAGCAGCTTTGCCGGGACAGGGACCGACAGGAGGGTGGCCGATACGCAGTATTTT | CASSFAGTGTDRRVADTQYF
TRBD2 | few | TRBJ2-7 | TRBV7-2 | TGTGCCAGCAGCTCCCAGGGACTAGCGGGACCCTACGAGCAGTACTTC | CASSSQGLAGPYEQYF
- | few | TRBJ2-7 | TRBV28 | TGTGCCAGCAGGATACAAGGGAATCCCTACGAGCAGTACTTC | CASRIQGNPYEQYF
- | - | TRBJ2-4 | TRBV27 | TGTGCCAGCGCTGATGACGGCGAAAACATTCAGTACTTC | CASADDGENIQYF
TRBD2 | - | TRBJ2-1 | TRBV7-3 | TGTGCCTCTTCGATGACACCCGACCTAGCGGGGTACAATGAGCAGTTCTTC | CASSMTPDLAGYNEQFF
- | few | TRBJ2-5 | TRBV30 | TGTGCCTGGTCCCCGTCTGTAAAGACCCAGTACTTC | CAWSPSVKTQYF
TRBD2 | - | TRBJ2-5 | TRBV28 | TGTGCCAGCAGTCCCTACTGGACTAGCGCTCAGACCCAGTACTTC | CASSPYWTSAQTQYF
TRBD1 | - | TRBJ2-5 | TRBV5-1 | TGCGCCAGCAGTGAGGGACAGGGTGGCCAAGAGACCCAGTACTTC | CASSEGQGGQETQYF
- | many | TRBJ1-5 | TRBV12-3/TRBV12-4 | TGTGCCAGCAGTTTATCGGGGCCCTATCAGCCCCAGCATTTT | CASSLSGPYQPQHF
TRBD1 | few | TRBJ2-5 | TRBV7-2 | TGTGCCAGCAGGGGATCCGGGACAGGGGTTGAGACCCAGTACTTC | CASRGSGTGVETQYF
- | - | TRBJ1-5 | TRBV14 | TGTGCCAGCAGCCAAGAACAGGGCACCCCCCAGCATTTT | CASSQEQGTPQHF